These 30 T cell receptor beta chains were sequenced from one sample in a study of PD-L1 blockade in urothelial cancer. As to time point: pretreatment peripheral blood. The assay was immunoSEQ multiplex PCR, and TCRdb's table has in-frame clones only and misses some. The table records around 82,000 clones, 80% to 85% of them present only once. The sample consisted of PBMCs, taken around atezolizumab (anti-PD-L1) treatment. These TCRs come from a man in his sixties with urothelial cancer.

J is TRBJ2-6 and V is TRBV10-3, with 12 nucleotides matching TRBD1. There are 19 residues in the CDR3. V shed 4 bases, J shed 2 bases, and the junction held 9 bases outside the gene matches. Germline V gives CDR1 ENHRY, CDR2 SYGVKD. In DNA form, the CDR3 reads TGTGCCATCAGTGGAGCCGGTGGGACAGGGGGCGCTGGGGCCAACGTCCTGACTTTC. Protein sequence: CAISGAGGTGGAGANVLTF.

This clone was observed a handful of times. This chain uses TRBV6-1 with TRBJ1-1; no clear D. Trimming took 6 bases from V and 3 from J, leaving 2 bases between them. Germline V lookup: CDR1 MNHNS, CDR2 SASEGT. This CDR3 region has 10 residues. CDR3 loop: CASSYTEAFF. CDR3 nucleotides: TGTGCCAGCAGCTACACTGAAGCTTTCTTT.

The V and J genes are TRBV29-1 and TRBJ2-2; 12 nucleotides match TRBD2. The germline V gene encodes CDR1 SQVTM and CDR2 ANQGSEA. This CDR3 has 17 residues. With V trimmed by 2 bases and J by 2 bases, 6 bases remained unmatched. The CDR3 loop reads CSVELRGLAGNTGELFF. CDR3 sequence (DNA): TGCAGCGTTGAACTCCGGGGACTAGCGGGTAACACCGGGGAGCTGTTTTTT.

The chain employs TRBV4-3 and TRBJ2-3; 7 bases fit TRBD2. The CDR3 contains 15 residues. J lost 0 bases, V lost 2 bases, and 2 bases had no gene match. Germline CDR1 is LGHNA and CDR2 is YSLEER. CDR3 nucleotides: TGCGCCAGCAGCCAACTAGCGGATAGCACAGATACGCAGTATTTT. Its translation: CASSQLADSTDTQYF.

The chain joins TRBV6-5 to TRBJ2-5; 10 bases line up with TRBD1. V lost 0 bases, J lost 0 bases, and 1 base stayed unmatched. CDR1 is MNHEY and CDR2 is SVGAGI in the germline V gene. The CDR3 is made up of 16 amino acids. CDR3 sequence (DNA): TGTGCCAGCAGTTACTCGGGACAGGGGAACCAAGAGACCCAGTACTTC. Translating it yields CASSYSGQGNQETQYF.

This clone has more than one count but fewer than ten. The J gene is TRBJ2-3, the V gene TRBV7-7; D ambiguous. The germline V gene has CDR1 SSHAT and CDR2 FNYEAQ (reference sequence). The CDR3 contains 13 residues. V shed 3 bases and J shed 3 bases, with 7 bases lying between them. The CDR3 DNA reads TGTGCCAGCAGCTTCTATGTAACAGATACGCAGTATTTT. Translating gives CASSFYVTDTQYF.

The chain links TRBV20-1 to TRBJ2-5; a weak D match, TRBD1 (5 bases). In germline, CDR1 is DFQATT, CDR2 SNEGSKA (reference sequence). CDR3 length equals 11 residues. V lost 5 bases, J lost 7 bases, and 11 bases lay in between. CDR3 sequence reads: CSALRVGTQYF. For the CDR3, the DNA is TGCAGTGCTCTCAGGGTTGGGACCCAGTACTTC.

The chain combines TRBV5-4 with TRBJ1-1, with 8 bases aligning to TRBD1. CDR3 length: 15 residues. CDR1 and CDR2 (germline): SGHNT, YYREEE (reference sequence). V lost 9 bases, J lost 3 bases, and 13 bases stayed unmatched. CDR3 sequence (DNA): TGTGCCACCCAGCGATGGGACAGGAGGGACACTGAAGCTTTCTTT. Amino acids: CATQRWDRRDTEAFF.

The CDR3 sequence is CASSLVAIEQYF. The CDR3 DNA is TGTGCCAGCAGCTTAGTAGCGATCGAGCAGTACTTC. V gene TRBV7-9 combines with J gene TRBJ2-7; maybe TRBD2 (5 bases). Trimming cost V 1 base and J 6 bases, with 7 bases left between them. The CDR3 is 12 amino acids. The germline CDR1 and CDR2 sequences are SEHNR and FQNEAQ (reference sequence).

The chain has TRBV4-1 and TRBJ1-4; D ambiguous. The CDR3 extends over 16 amino acids. V was clipped by 1 base and J by 4 bases, with 13 bases between them. Germline CDR1 reads MGHRA; CDR2 reads YSYEKL. Here the CDR3 reads CASSQGEGRSNEKLFF. The CDR3 nucleotides read TGCGCCAGCAGCCAAGGAGAGGGCCGTAGTAATGAAAAACTGTTTTTT.

The CDR3 DNA reads TGTGCCAGCAGTTTAGGAAGAGGGGGCTTTAATGAAAAACTGTTTTTT. Protein sequence: CASSLGRGGFNEKLFF. This rearrangement joins TRBV28 to TRBJ1-4; TRBD1 aligns across 7 bases. The germline CDR1 and CDR2 sequences are MDHEN and SYDVKM. This CDR3 spans 16 amino acids. J lost 4 bases, V lost 2 bases, and 7 bases had no gene match.

This clone is a singleton in its sample. J is TRBJ2-5 and V is TRBV7-8, with 7 bases aligning to TRBD2. CDR1 SGHVS and CDR2 FQNEAQ come from the germline V gene. This CDR3 is 16 amino acids long. With V trimmed by 8 bases and J by 1 base, 13 bases remained unmatched. The CDR3 DNA sequence: TGTGCCAGCCGCGCAAGCGGGAAATCCACCCAAGAGACCCAGTACTTC. This gives the protein CASRASGKSTQETQYF.

The chain recombines TRBV7-9 with TRBJ2-1, with TRBD2 matching 8 bases. The CDR3 runs to 16 residues. Trimming took 2 bases from V and 7 from J; bases not matched to a gene: 10. The germline V gene has CDR1 SEHNR and CDR2 FQNEAQ (reference sequence). Here the CDR3 DNA reads TGTGCCAGCAGCTTATTTTTGTCTAGCGGGTTTAATGAGCAGTTCTTC. Translated, it gives CASSLFLSSGFNEQFF. The full variable domain, with the rest looked up from reference TRBV7-9 and TRBJ2-1, is DTGVSQNPRHKITKRGQNVTFRCDPISEHNRLYWYRQTLGQGPEFLTYFQNEAQLEKSRLLSDRFSAERPKGSFSTLEIQRTEQGDSAMYLCASSLFLSSGFNEQFFGPGTRLTVL.

The chain recombines TRBV10-2 with TRBJ2-5; 10 nucleotides line up with TRBD2. The CDR3 is 14 residues long. CDR1 and CDR2 (germline): WSHSY, SAAADI. The ends lost 3 bases at V and 10 bases at J; junction bases unmatched: 8. This CDR3 is CASSDGLAGAIQYF. The CDR3 DNA reads as TGCGCCAGCAGTGACGGGCTAGCGGGGGCCATCCAGTACTTC.

V usage is TRBV5-1 and J usage is TRBJ2-5, with TRBD2 matching over 8 bases. The CDR3 runs to 15 residues. V gave up 1 base and J gave up 5 bases; unmatched junction bases: 7. Germline V gives CDR1 SGHRS, CDR2 YFSETQ. The CDR3 nucleotides read TGCGCCAGCAGCTTGTCCGGGGGGGCCAAGGAGACCCAGTACTTC. Its translation: CASSLSGGAKETQYF.

The chain couples TRBV7-2 to TRBJ1-3; 8 positions match TRBD1. This CDR3 has 17 residues. CDR1 is SGHTA and CDR2 is FQGNSA in the germline V gene. V was pared by 1 base and J by 0 bases, with 5 bases of the junction left unmatched. CDR3 in DNA: TGTGCCAGCAGCTTAGTAGGACAGGGACACTCTGGAAACACCATATATTTT. Translated, it gives CASSLVGQGHSGNTIYF.

V is TRBV6-5 and J is TRBJ2-5; 8 nucleotides align to TRBD2. Germline V gives CDR1 MNHEY, CDR2 SVGAGI. The V segment lost 8 bases and the J segment 4 bases; nucleotides outside the gene matches: 9. The CDR3 covers 14 residues. The CDR3 bases are TGTGCCAGCCAGTCCGGGGGGGGAGGAGAGACCCAGTACTTC. This sequence encodes CASQSGGGGETQYF.

The chain is built from TRBV15 and TRBJ1-1, with 10 bases identical to TRBD1. The CDR3 has 14 amino acids. V trimming: 3 bases; J trimming: 3 bases; junction bases outside the gene matches: 1. CDR1 is LNHNV and CDR2 is YYDKDF in the germline V gene (reference sequence). CDR3 sequence reads: CATSRGTGDTEAFF. Written as DNA, the CDR3 is TGTGCCACCAGCAGGGGGACAGGGGACACTGAAGCTTTCTTT.

The chain uses TRBV19 and TRBJ2-2; the match to TRBD2 covers 9 bases. The CDR3 runs to 15 residues. Germline V gene data show CDR1 as LNHDA and CDR2 as SQIVND (reference sequence). Losses at the gene ends were 1 base for V and 11 bases for J; bases not matched to a gene: 8. This chain's CDR3 is CASSIVESGRPELFF. The CDR3 coding sequence is TGTGCCAGTAGTATAGTCGAGAGCGGGAGGCCTGAGCTGTTTTTT. Full variable domain (outside the CDR3, taken from reference TRBV19 and TRBJ2-2): DGGITQSPKYLFRKEGQNVTLSCEQNLNHDAMYWYRQDPGQGLRLIYYSQIVNDFQKGDIAEGYSVSREKKESFPLTVTSAQKNPTAFYLCASSIVESGRPELFFGEGSRLTVL.

V and J are TRBV6-5 and TRBJ1-1; the match to TRBD1 covers 7 bases. The CDR3 covers 12 residues. CDR1 and CDR2 (germline): MNHEY, SVGAGI. With 5 bases clipped from V and 11 bases from J, the junction kept 8 bases outside the gene matches. The CDR3 here is CASSKTRGRAFF. CDR3 in DNA: TGTGCCAGCAGTAAGACCAGGGGGAGGGCTTTCTTT.

The chain employs TRBV7-9 and TRBJ2-1; D gene uncertain. This CDR3 is built from 11 residues. V lost 1 base and J 12 bases, leaving 7 bases between the germline ends. CDR1 is SEHNR and CDR2 is FQNEAQ in the germline V gene (reference sequence). Written as DNA, the CDR3 is TGTGCCAGCAGCTTAGACGCAGGGCAGTTCTTC. Translating gives CASSLDAGQFF.

CDR3 residues: CASSRSGTYNEQFF. CDR3 DNA sequence: TGTGCCAGCAGCAGGAGCGGGACCTACAATGAGCAGTTCTTC. J is TRBJ2-1 and V is TRBV6-6; 7 nucleotides agree with TRBD2. Trimming cost V 6 bases and J 2 bases; bases outside gene matches: 4. In germline, CDR1 is MNHNY, CDR2 SVGAGI (reference sequence). This CDR3 is 14 amino acids long.

The chain combines TRBV30 with TRBJ1-2, with a tentative D call TRBD1 (5 bases). Per the germline V gene, CDR1 is GTSNPN and CDR2 is SVGIG (reference sequence). V dropped 0 bases and J dropped 4 bases, with 15 bases sitting between them. The length of the CDR3 is 15 residues. The CDR3 DNA reads TGTGCCTGGAGTGTACTTGGCAGGGCCTTCTATGGCTACACCTTC. Amino acid sequence: CAWSVLGRAFYGYTF.

The sample holds a few counts of this clone. The J gene is TRBJ1-1, the V gene TRBV29-1; D ambiguous. The V end lost 2 bases, the J end lost 0 bases, and 4 bases lay between the germline ends. CDR1 is SQVTM and CDR2 is ANQGSEA in the germline V gene. CDR3 length equals 12 residues. The CDR3 DNA reads TGCAGCGTTGAATACATGAACACTGAAGCTTTCTTT. Amino acids: CSVEYMNTEAFF.

The genes are TRBV4-1 and TRBJ2-1; 7 bases agree with TRBD1. Germline V CDR1 and CDR2: MGHRA, YSYEKL. This CDR3 region has 14 residues. V shed 3 bases and J 8 bases; nucleotides not matched to a gene: 7. CDR3 loop: CASSQSGQNDEQFF. As DNA, the CDR3 is TGCGCCAGCAGCCAGTCGGGACAGAACGATGAGCAGTTCTTC.

This clone was observed a single time. The CDR3 region is CASSQDWTGYYNEQFF. The CDR3 DNA is TGCGCCAGCAGCCAAGATTGGACAGGGTACTACAATGAGCAGTTCTTC. The V and J genes are TRBV4-1 and TRBJ2-1; 8 nucleotides match TRBD1. Germline values: CDR1 MGHRA, CDR2 YSYEKL. V was pared by 0 bases and J by 3 bases, with 4 bases of the junction left unmatched. This CDR3 has 16 amino acids.

The rearrangement uses TRBV5-4 and TRBJ1-1; D unclear. This CDR3 has 13 amino acids. V was trimmed by 1 base and J by 0 bases, leaving 4 bases between them. CDR1 is SGHNT, CDR2 YYREEE, per germline (reference sequence). The CDR3 protein is CASSLYVNTEAFF. The DNA for the CDR3 is TGTGCCAGCAGCTTGTATGTGAACACTGAAGCTTTCTTT. Full variable domain (missing parts from reference TRBV5-4 and TRBJ1-1): ETGVTQSPTHLIKTRGQQVTLRCSSQSGHNTVSWYQQALGQGPQFIFQYYREEENGRGNFPPRFSGLQFPNYSSELNVNALELDDSALYLCASSLYVNTEAFFGQGTRLTVV.

The CDR3 nucleotides are TGTGCCAGTAGTAGCCCTCGTAGCTCCTACGAGCAGTACTTC. It codes for CASSSPRSSYEQYF. The chain carries TRBV19 and TRBJ2-7; D not certain. From germline, CDR1 is LNHDA and CDR2 SQIVND (reference sequence). The CDR3 loop spans 14 amino acids. V was trimmed by 4 bases and J by 0 bases, leaving 10 bases between them.

This chain links TRBV7-2 with TRBJ2-7; tentative D call: TRBD1 (6 bases). The CDR3 contains 15 residues. From germline, CDR1 is SGHTA and CDR2 FQGNSA. The V gene lost 5 bases and the J gene lost 7 bases, with 21 bases spanning the gap. The CDR3 loop reads CASSRQGSSGREQYF. CDR3 bases: TGTGCCAGCAGCCGCCAGGGGTCGAGCGGAAGGGAGCAGTACTTC.

This sequence joins TRBV6-1 and TRBJ1-5; D may be TRBD1 (6 bases). The CDR3 contains 14 residues. The V and J ends lost 4 bases and 4 bases respectively, with 11 bases between them. Germline loops: CDR1 MNHNS, CDR2 SASEGT. The CDR3 nucleotides read TGTGCCAGCAGTGTGAGACAGGAAAATCAGCCCCAGCATTTT. This encodes CASSVRQENQPQHF.